Listed below are T cell receptor beta chains from one sample, sequenced in a study of T-cell reconstitution after alpha-beta-depleted transplantation in children. TCRdb independently ran MiXCR on the PCR reads; one entry per CDR3 protein. The data contain about 400,000 distinct CDR3 sequences, around 20% of them singletons. The specimen comprised PBMCs from the stem cell graft donor, sampled from the stem cell graft. Receptor source: a human donor who donated a stem cell graft to a child with acute myeloid leukemia. CDR3s include the opening cysteine and the closing phenylalanine or tryptophan. Fields, in order: CDR3 DNA, CDR3 protein, D gene, J gene, clone size, V gene. D genes are given only for firm matches. Clone size is stated in some rows and not others, as once, few, many or a class when expanded.

DNA: TGCAGTGCTAGAGATCGGGCGGGAGTGGAAGAGCAGTACTTC
CDR3: CSARDRAGVEEQYF
D: TRBD2
J: TRBJ2-7
size: .
V: TRBV20-1

DNA: TGTGCCAGCAGCTCAAGGACAGACAATGAGCAGTTCTTC
CDR3: CASSSRTDNEQFF
D: .
J: TRBJ2-1
size: .
V: TRBV7-3

DNA: TGCGCCAGCAGCACGGACCCCGGCGATACGCAGTATTTT
CDR3: CASSTDPGDTQYF
D: .
J: TRBJ2-3
size: few
V: TRBV5-1

DNA: TGTGCCAGCAGGCCGCGGGGGGGGACCTACAATGAGCAGTTCTTC
CDR3: CASRPRGGTYNEQFF
D: TRBD2
J: TRBJ2-1
size: .
V: TRBV12-3/TRBV12-4

DNA: TGCAGTGCTAGAGACACCTGGGAGGAGAACACCGGGGAGCTGTTTTTT
CDR3: CSARDTWEENTGELFF
D: .
J: TRBJ2-2
size: .
V: TRBV20-1

DNA: TGCGCCAGCAGCTCGGGACTAGCGGGAGGGGTTTTGAATGAGCAGTTCTTC
CDR3: CASSSGLAGGVLNEQFF
D: TRBD2
J: TRBJ2-1
size: .
V: TRBV5-1

DNA: TGTGCCACCAGTGATACGTATACGCAGTATTTT
CDR3: CATSDTYTQYF
D: .
J: TRBJ2-3
size: .
V: TRBV24-1

DNA: TGTGCCAGCAGCTTTACCTCGGTATCCTACAATGAGCAGTTCTTC
CDR3: CASSFTSVSYNEQFF
D: .
J: TRBJ2-1
size: few
V: TRBV7-3

DNA: TGTGCCAGCAGTGAAGAGCGGGAGTGGTACAATGAGCAGTTCTTC
CDR3: CASSEEREWYNEQFF
D: TRBD2
J: TRBJ2-1
size: few
V: TRBV6-1

DNA: TGTGCCAGCTCACCACAGGAGGGAGCTTACTACGAGCAGTACTTC
CDR3: CASSPQEGAYYEQYF
D: .
J: TRBJ2-7
size: once
V: TRBV18

DNA: TGCGCCAGCAGCCAAGTCCCGTCAGACTTCTACAATGAGCAGTTCTTC
CDR3: CASSQVPSDFYNEQFF
D: .
J: TRBJ2-1
size: .
V: TRBV4-3

DNA: TGTGCCAGCTCACCAGTGGACGGCAATGAGCAGTTCTTC
CDR3: CASSPVDGNEQFF
D: .
J: TRBJ2-1
size: .
V: TRBV18

DNA: TGTGCCAGCAGACGGGGGCGGACAGATACGCAGTATTTT
CDR3: CASRRGRTDTQYF
D: .
J: TRBJ2-3
size: .
V: TRBV2

DNA: TGTGCCAGCAGCTTAGGGCTCCCGGGCACCGGGGAGCTGTTTTTT
CDR3: CASSLGLPGTGELFF
D: .
J: TRBJ2-2
size: .
V: TRBV7-2

DNA: TGCAGTGCGGCAGTGAACAGGGCTCCCTACAATGAGCAGTTCTTC
CDR3: CSAAVNRAPYNEQFF
D: .
J: TRBJ2-1
size: many
V: TRBV20-1

DNA: TGCGCCAGCAGCCAAGGGACAGGGGGCAATGAGCAGTTCTTC
CDR3: CASSQGTGGNEQFF
D: TRBD1
J: TRBJ2-1
size: few
V: TRBV4-1

DNA: TGTGCCAGCAGTAGAGACCCAGCACCCACCTACGAGCAGTACTTC
CDR3: CASSRDPAPTYEQYF
D: .
J: TRBJ2-7
size: medium-sized
V: TRBV25-1

DNA: TGTGCCAGCAGCTTAAGTTGGGCGGAAAGCACAGATACGCAGTATTTT
CDR3: CASSLSWAESTDTQYF
D: .
J: TRBJ2-3
size: .
V: TRBV5-5

DNA: TGTGCCAGCAGTTTACTACAGGCGGGTGAGCAGTTCTTC
CDR3: CASSLLQAGEQFF
D: .
J: TRBJ2-1
size: .
V: TRBV28

DNA: TGCAGCGTCAAAATACAGGGGAGCCTCAATGAGCAGTTCTTC
CDR3: CSVKIQGSLNEQFF
D: TRBD1
J: TRBJ2-1
size: many
V: TRBV29-1

DNA: TGTGCCAGCAGCCCGACTAGCGGGAGGGGGTACACCGGGGAGCTGTTTTTT
CDR3: CASSPTSGRGYTGELFF
D: TRBD2
J: TRBJ2-2
size: .
V: TRBV3-1

DNA: TGTGCCAGCAGCGCCCCAGGGTTTTCTCAGCCCCAGCATTTT
CDR3: CASSAPGFSQPQHF
D: .
J: TRBJ1-5
size: .
V: TRBV11-1

DNA: TGTGCCAGCACCCCGCAAGGCTGGGGGCAGGGTCCGTTGGAGCAGTACTTC
CDR3: CASTPQGWGQGPLEQYF
D: .
J: TRBJ2-7
size: .
V: TRBV28

DNA: TGTGCCAGCAGCCAATCAGGGGCTGAAGCTTTCTTT
CDR3: CASSQSGAEAFF
D: .
J: TRBJ1-1
size: .
V: TRBV16

DNA: TGTGCCAGCAGTCCTGCGGGGAATCCAGAGACCCAGTACTTC
CDR3: CASSPAGNPETQYF
D: .
J: TRBJ2-5
size: few
V: TRBV12-3/TRBV12-4

DNA: TGCAGTGCTAGAATGCAGACATACAATGAGCAGTTCTTC
CDR3: CSARMQTYNEQFF
D: .
J: TRBJ2-1
size: many
V: TRBV20-1

DNA: TGTGCCAGTCAGGGAGGCAACGAGCAGTACTTC
CDR3: CASQGGNEQYF
D: .
J: TRBJ2-7
size: few
V: TRBV6-6

DNA: TGTGCCAGCACCCAGACAGGGGGTCAGCCCCAGCATTTT
CDR3: CASTQTGGQPQHF
D: TRBD1
J: TRBJ1-5
size: .
V: TRBV12-3/TRBV12-4

DNA: TGTGCCAGCAGCCAGAGGAGGGGGGGCTACGAGCAGTACTTC
CDR3: CASSQRRGGYEQYF
D: .
J: TRBJ2-7
size: few
V: TRBV12-3/TRBV12-4

DNA: TGTGCCAGCAGCTTTATGGGGGAGGGCCTTGAGACCCAGTACTTC
CDR3: CASSFMGEGLETQYF
D: TRBD2
J: TRBJ2-5
size: .
V: TRBV7-2

DNA: TGTGCCAGCAGTTTTAGGGAGTATGCCTCTGGGGCCAACGTCCTGACTTTC
CDR3: CASSFREYASGANVLTF
D: .
J: TRBJ2-6
size: .
V: TRBV12-3/TRBV12-4

DNA: TGTGCCAGCGCGACCTACAATGAGCAGTTCTTC
CDR3: CASATYNEQFF
D: .
J: TRBJ2-1
size: few
V: TRBV9

DNA: TGCAGCGTGGCGGACTTCTCGAACACTGAAGCTTTCTTT
CDR3: CSVADFSNTEAFF
D: .
J: TRBJ1-1
size: few
V: TRBV29-1

DNA: TGCAGTGCTAGGTTACAGGAAGCCTACAATGAGCAGTTCTTC
CDR3: CSARLQEAYNEQFF
D: .
J: TRBJ2-1
size: few
V: TRBV20-1

DNA: TGTGCCACAAGGGGGGACAGCCATTACGAGCAGTACTTC
CDR3: CATRGDSHYEQYF
D: .
J: TRBJ2-7
size: many
V: TRBV6-6